This TCR beta chain comes out of a study of blood T cells in healthy people across ages. Donors were systemically healthy Caucasian individuals from Russia aged about 6 to 90 years. Peripheral blood, about 10 milliliters per donor, was collected. Germline CDR1 is GTSNPN and CDR2 is SVGIG (reference sequence). CDR3 length equals 15 residues. Alongside a J-beta primer mix, a sample-barcoded 5' primer served in a second PCR lasting roughly 6 to 12 cycles. Each of the samples gave a minimum of 2.5 million paired-end reads that contained CDR3. TCRdb fed the 5' RACE reads into MiXCR, producing one record per CDR3 protein. The sample consists of over a million distinct CDR3 sequences, 35% to 45% of them appearing once. Study-level points and caveats: Estimated diversity, derived from one million T cells, was regarded as an underestimate.

About this clonotype: Its antigen is still unknown.

Input material: blood. The chain is built from TRBV30 and TRBJ2-4; 14 bases line up with TRBD2. The end of the DNA is better explained by TRBJ2-7, so the J call may be wrong. The TCR originated in a woman under 30 in good health. CDR3 nucleotide sequence: TGTGCCTGGAGTTCTAAGGGACTAGCGGGGGTCGAGCAGTACTTC. Protein sequence: CAWSSKGLAGVEQYF.